Listed here are 12 T cell receptor beta chains from one sample, sequenced in a study of blood T cells in healthy people across ages. Using a J-beta primer mix together with a sample-barcoded 5' primer, a second PCR was run for roughly 7 to 12 cycles. TCRdb itself ran the 5' RACE reads through MiXCR, one entry per CDR3 protein. The table includes about 1.5 million distinct CDR3 sequences, roughly two fifths detected once. The sample taken for sequencing was blood. The receptors were gathered from a young woman in good health.

This clonotype was recorded a few times. This chain connects TRBV20-1 to TRBJ1-4; D uncertain. Trimming took off 4 bases at V and 8 bases at J, with 17 bases between the two ends. CDR3 length equals 14 residues. Germline V lookup: CDR1 DFQATT, CDR2 SNEGSKA (reference sequence). The CDR3 spells CSAIPDSSGEKLFF. The CDR3 bases are TGCAGTGCTATCCCAGATTCGAGTGGGGAAAAACTGTTTTTT.

This clonotype was counted only a few times. The V gene is TRBV5-1, the J gene TRBJ1-6; D gene uncertain. Trimming left V 4 bases short and J 5 bases short, with 16 bases between. CDR1 and CDR2 from the germline V gene are SGHRS and YFSETQ. This CDR3 is 16 amino acids long. The CDR3 nucleotides read TGCGCCAGCAGCACCTCAGGAATGAGGGATAATTCACCCCTCCACTTT. As protein: CASSTSGMRDNSPLHF.

The chain has TRBV13 and TRBJ2-5; D gene ambiguous. The ends were cut back, 5 bases at V and 5 bases at J, with 12 bases in the middle. This CDR3 has 13 residues. Per germline, CDR1 PRHDT and CDR2 FYEKMQ (reference sequence). The CDR3 loop reads CASSTKPRETQYF. The CDR3 coding sequence is TGTGCCAGCAGCACAAAACCCAGGGAGACCCAGTACTTC.

Details on this clonotype: At one of its ends the junction is not consistent with the germline gene, which may arise from a read error. The V and J genes are TRBV4-3 and TRBJ2-5, with D hard to call. The CDR3 runs 14 residues. CDR1 LGHNA and CDR2 YSLEER come from the germline V gene. The DNA of the CDR3 is TGCGCCAGCGGCCAAGATATGCTTGTGGGGACCCAGTACTTC. It specifies CASGQDMLVGTQYF.

This chain joins TRBV7-2 and TRBJ1-5, with 8 positions matching TRBD1. The V and J ends lost 2 bases and 5 bases, in that order; junction bases with no gene match: 2. The CDR3 spans 14 residues. CDR1 SGHTA and CDR2 FQGNSA come from the germline V gene. This CDR3 is CASSLRQGYQPQHF. DNA of the CDR3: TGTGCCAGCAGCTTAAGACAGGGGTATCAGCCCCAGCATTTT.

The rearrangement joins TRBV7-3 to TRBJ2-5; D may be TRBD2 (5 bases). CDR1 is SGHTA and CDR2 is FQGTGA in the germline V gene. The V and J ends lost 1 base and 4 bases respectively, with 7 bases between them. This CDR3 has 13 amino acids. The CDR3 is CASSLIAGETQYF. The CDR3 nucleotides read TGTGCCAGCAGCTTAATCGCGGGAGAGACCCAGTACTTC.

This chain uses TRBV27 with TRBJ2-1; TRBD1 agrees at 10 bases. The length of the CDR3 is 14 residues. V was clipped by 6 bases and J by 6 bases; unmatched bases: 5. Germline CDR1 reads MNHEY; CDR2 reads SMNVEV (reference sequence). The CDR3 DNA reads TGTGCCAGCAGCGGGACAGGGGCCTTCAATGAGCAGTTCTTC. Translating gives CASSGTGAFNEQFF.

Ten or more counts support this clonotype. This sequence joins TRBV5-1 and TRBJ2-3, with D possibly TRBD1 on 5 matching bases. The germline V gene encodes CDR1 SGHRS and CDR2 YFSETQ. V lost 0 bases and J 5 bases, leaving 16 bases between the germline ends. The CDR3 is 16 amino acids. CDR3 amino acids: CASSLERRNTGDTQYF. The CDR3 nucleotides read TGCGCCAGCAGCTTGGAGAGGCGGAACACAGGAGATACGCAGTATTTT.

This clonotype appeared a few times. The germline gene is not matched at one end of the junction; a read error may be the cause. This chain links TRBV7-7 with TRBJ2-3; a weak D match, TRBD2 (6 bases). This CDR3 has 16 amino acids. Germline V gene data show CDR1 as SSHAT and CDR2 as FNYEAQ (reference sequence). The CDR3 DNA is TGTGCTAGCAGCTTAGGGGCTAGCGTGGGCACAGATACGCAGTATTTT. It specifies CASSLGASVGTDTQYF.

This clonotype showed up just a few times. The chain joins TRBV20-1 to TRBJ2-7, with a tentative D call TRBD1 (6 bases). Trimming removed 3 bases from V and 2 bases from J, with 11 bases in between. This CDR3 comprises 13 residues. Germline V gene lookup returns CDR1 DFQATT and CDR2 SNEGSKA (reference sequence). DNA for the CDR3: TGCAGTGCTAGCGGCAGGGGAGCCTACGAGCAGTACTTC. Translating gives CSASGRGAYEQYF.

This clonotype was recorded many times. The chain has TRBV20-1 and TRBJ1-2, with TRBD1 matching over 8 bases. The V gene's germline CDR1 is DFQATT and CDR2 SNEGSKA (reference sequence). V was pared by 6 bases and J by 4 bases, with 7 bases of the junction left unmatched. The CDR3 contains 13 residues. The CDR3 DNA reads as TGCAGTGCCGCAGGGGGCGCCGGCTATGGCTACACCTTC. Translating gives CSAAGGAGYGYTF.

The chain is built from TRBV4-1 and TRBJ2-3; D gene ambiguous. Looked up from germline, CDR1 is MGHRA and CDR2 is YSYEKL. V lost 0 bases to trimming and J lost 1 base, with 14 bases between them. This CDR3 region has 17 residues. CDR3 amino acids: CASSQDTELDRTDTQYF. CDR3 coding DNA: TGCGCCAGCAGCCAAGACACGGAACTGGACCGCACAGATACGCAGTATTTT.